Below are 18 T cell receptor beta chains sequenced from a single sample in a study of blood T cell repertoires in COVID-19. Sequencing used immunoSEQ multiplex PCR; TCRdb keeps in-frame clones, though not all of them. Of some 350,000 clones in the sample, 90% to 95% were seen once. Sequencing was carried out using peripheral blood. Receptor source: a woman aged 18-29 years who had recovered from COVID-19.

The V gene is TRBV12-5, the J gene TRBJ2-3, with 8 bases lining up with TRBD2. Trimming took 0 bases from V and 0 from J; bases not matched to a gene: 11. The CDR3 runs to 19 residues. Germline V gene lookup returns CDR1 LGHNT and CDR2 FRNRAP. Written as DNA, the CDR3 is TGTGCTAGTGGTTTGGTACGGCCGGGAGGGTATCCTAGCACAGATACGCAGTATTTT. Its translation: CASGLVRPGGYPSTDTQYF.

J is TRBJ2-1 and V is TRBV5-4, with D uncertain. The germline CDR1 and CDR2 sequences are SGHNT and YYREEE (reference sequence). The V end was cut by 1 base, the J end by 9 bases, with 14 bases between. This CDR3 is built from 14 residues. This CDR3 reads CASSLTTRRGEQFF. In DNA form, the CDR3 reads TGTGCCAGCAGCTTGACTACTCGACGCGGTGAGCAGTTCTTC. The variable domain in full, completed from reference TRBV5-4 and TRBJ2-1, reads ETGVTQSPTHLIKTRGQQVTLRCSSQSGHNTVSWYQQALGQGPQFIFQYYREEENGRGNFPPRFSGLQFPNYSSELNVNALELDDSALYLCASSLTTRRGEQFFGPGTRLTVL.

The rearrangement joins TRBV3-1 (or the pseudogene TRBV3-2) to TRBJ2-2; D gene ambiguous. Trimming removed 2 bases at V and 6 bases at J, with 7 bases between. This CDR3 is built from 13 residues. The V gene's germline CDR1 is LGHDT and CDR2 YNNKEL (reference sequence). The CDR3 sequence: CASSQHLAGELFF. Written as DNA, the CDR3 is TGTGCCAGCAGCCAACACTTGGCCGGGGAGCTGTTTTTT.

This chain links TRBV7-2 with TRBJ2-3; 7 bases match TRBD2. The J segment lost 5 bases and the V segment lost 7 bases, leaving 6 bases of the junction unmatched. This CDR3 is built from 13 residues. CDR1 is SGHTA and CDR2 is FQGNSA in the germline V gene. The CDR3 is CASTNRGVDTQYF. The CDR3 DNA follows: TGTGCCAGCACGAATCGGGGGGTAGATACGCAGTATTTT.

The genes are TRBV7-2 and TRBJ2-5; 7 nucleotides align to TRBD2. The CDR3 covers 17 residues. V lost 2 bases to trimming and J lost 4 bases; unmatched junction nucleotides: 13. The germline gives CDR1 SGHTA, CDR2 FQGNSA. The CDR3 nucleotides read TGTGCCAGCAGCTTACGAGCGGGAAATTATGCAGGAGAGACCCAGTACTTC. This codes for CASSLRAGNYAGETQYF.

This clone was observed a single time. CDR3 in DNA: TGTGCAAGTCGCTCGGAGCGGGTTAACGAGCAGTACGTC. Its protein is CASRSERVNEQYV. V is TRBV12-2 and J is TRBJ2-7; the D call of TRBD2 is as the table states it, not checked on the DNA. TRBV12-2 is termed a pseudogene. There are 13 residues in the CDR3.

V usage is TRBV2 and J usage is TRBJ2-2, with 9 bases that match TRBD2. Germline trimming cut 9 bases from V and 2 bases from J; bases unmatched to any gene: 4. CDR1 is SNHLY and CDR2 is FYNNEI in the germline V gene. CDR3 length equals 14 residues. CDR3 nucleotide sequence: TGTGCCAGTAGCGGGAGTCTCAACACCGGGGAGCTGTTTTTT. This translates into CASSGSLNTGELFF.

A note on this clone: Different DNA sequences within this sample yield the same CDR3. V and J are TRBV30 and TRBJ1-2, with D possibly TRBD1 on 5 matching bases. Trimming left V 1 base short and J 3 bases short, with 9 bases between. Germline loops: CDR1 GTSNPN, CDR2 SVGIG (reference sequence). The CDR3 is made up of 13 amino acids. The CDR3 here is CAWSAGRDYGYTF. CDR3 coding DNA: TGTGCCTGGAGTGCAGGGAGGGACTATGGCTACACCTTC.

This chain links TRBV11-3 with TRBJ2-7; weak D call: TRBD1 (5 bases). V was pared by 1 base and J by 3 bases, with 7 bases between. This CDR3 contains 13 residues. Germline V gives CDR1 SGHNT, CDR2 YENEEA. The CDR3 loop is CASSLGGLYEQYV. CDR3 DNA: TGTGCCAGCAGCTTAGGGGGCCTCTACGAGCAGTACGTC.

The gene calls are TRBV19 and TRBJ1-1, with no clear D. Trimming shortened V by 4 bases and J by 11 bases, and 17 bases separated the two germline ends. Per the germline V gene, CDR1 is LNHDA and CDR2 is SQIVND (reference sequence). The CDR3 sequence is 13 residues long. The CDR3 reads CASSSRRGGSAFF. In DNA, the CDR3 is TGTGCCAGTAGTAGTCGACGCGGCGGTTCCGCTTTCTTT.

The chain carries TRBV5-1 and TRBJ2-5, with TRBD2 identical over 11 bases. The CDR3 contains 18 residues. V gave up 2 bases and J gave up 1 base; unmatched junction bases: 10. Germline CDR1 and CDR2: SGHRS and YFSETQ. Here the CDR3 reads CASSLLAGVGVSQETQYF. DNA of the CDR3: TGCGCCAGCAGCTTACTAGCGGGAGTTGGGGTTAGCCAAGAGACCCAGTACTTC.

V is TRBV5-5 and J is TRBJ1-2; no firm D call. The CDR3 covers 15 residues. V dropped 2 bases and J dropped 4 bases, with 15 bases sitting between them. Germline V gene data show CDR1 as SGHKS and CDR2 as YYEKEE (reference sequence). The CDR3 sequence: CASSLAGILSYGYTF. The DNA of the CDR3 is TGTGCCAGCAGCTTAGCGGGAATCCTCTCCTATGGCTACACCTTC. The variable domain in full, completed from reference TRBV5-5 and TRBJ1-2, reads DAGVTQSPTHLIKTRGQQVTLRCSPISGHKSVSWYQQVLGQGPQFIFQYYEKEERGRGNFPDRFSARQFPNYSSELNVNALLLGDSALYLCASSLAGILSYGYTFGSGTRLTVV.

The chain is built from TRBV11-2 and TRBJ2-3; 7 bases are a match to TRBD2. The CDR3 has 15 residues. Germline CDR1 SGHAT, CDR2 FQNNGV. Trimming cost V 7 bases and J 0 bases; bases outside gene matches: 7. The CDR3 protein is CASTPGGYSTDTQYF. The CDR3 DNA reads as TGTGCCAGCACCCCGGGGGGATATAGCACAGATACGCAGTATTTT. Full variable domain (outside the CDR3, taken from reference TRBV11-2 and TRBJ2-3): EAGVAQSPRYKIIEKRQSVAFWCNPISGHATLYWYQQILGQGPKLLIQFQNNGVVDDSQLPKDRFSAERLKGVDSTLKIQPAKLEDSAVYLCASTPGGYSTDTQYFGPGTRLTVL.

The CDR3 loop reads CASSPPHRAGNTIYF. CDR3 nucleotide sequence: TGCGCCAGCAGCCCCCCCCACAGGGCTGGAAACACCATATATTTT. This chain connects TRBV5-1 to TRBJ1-3, with a tentative D call TRBD1 (6 bases). V lost 4 bases to trimming and J lost 2 bases, with 13 bases between them. Germline CDR1 reads SGHRS; CDR2 reads YFSETQ. The CDR3 is 15 residues long.

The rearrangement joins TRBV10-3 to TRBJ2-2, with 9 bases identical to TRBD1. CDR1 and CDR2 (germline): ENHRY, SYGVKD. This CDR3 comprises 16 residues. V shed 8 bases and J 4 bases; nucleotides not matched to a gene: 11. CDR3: CAIRIWTGAFTGELFF. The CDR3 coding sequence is TGTGCCATCCGCATCTGGACAGGGGCATTCACCGGGGAGCTGTTTTTT.

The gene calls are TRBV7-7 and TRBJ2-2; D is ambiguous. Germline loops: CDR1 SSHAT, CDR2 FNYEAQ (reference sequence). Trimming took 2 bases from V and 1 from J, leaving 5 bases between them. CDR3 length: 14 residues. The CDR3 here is CASSLPGNTGELFF. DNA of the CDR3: TGTGCCAGCAGCTTACCGGGGAACACCGGGGAGCTGTTTTTT.

The CDR3 region is CASSFRDSVNTGELFF. For the CDR3, the DNA is TGTGCCAGCAGTTTCCGGGACAGCGTAAACACCGGGGAGCTGTTTTTT. The genes are TRBV27 and TRBJ2-2, with 7 bases that match TRBD1. This CDR3 comprises 16 residues. Losses at the gene ends were 3 bases for V and 2 bases for J; bases not matched to a gene: 6. The germline gives CDR1 MNHEY, CDR2 SMNVEV (reference sequence).

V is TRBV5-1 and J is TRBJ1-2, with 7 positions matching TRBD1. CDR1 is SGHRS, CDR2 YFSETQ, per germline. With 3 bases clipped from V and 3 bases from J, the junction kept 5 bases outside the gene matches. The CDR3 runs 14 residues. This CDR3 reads CASSSGTADYGYTF. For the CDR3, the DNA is TGCGCCAGCAGCTCCGGGACAGCGGACTATGGCTACACCTTC.